The next 4 T cell receptor beta chains were all read from a single sample in a study of shared clonotypes between healthy human individuals. TCRdb's table, derived via immunoSEQ multiplex PCR, lists solely in-frame clones and lacks some. The sample has 1.4 million or so clones; around 98.5% are singletons. Sequencing was carried out using naive CD4+ T cells sorted from blood. Specified subset: CD45RA+ positively selected. The receptors come from a man under 40 in good health.

The chain is built from TRBV11-3 and TRBJ2-5; a weak D match, TRBD2 (5 bases). The germline gives CDR1 SGHNT, CDR2 YENEEA. V lost 2 bases and J lost 7, with 14 bases in between. The CDR3 contains 14 residues. The CDR3 is CASSLRPTEGTQYF. CDR3 nucleotides: TGTGCCAGCAGCTTAAGACCTACAGAGGGGACCCAGTACTTC.

This sequence joins TRBV11-3 and TRBJ2-1, with 10 positions matching TRBD2. CDR1 and CDR2 (germline): SGHNT, YENEEA. CDR3 length: 14 residues. Unmatched junction bases numbered 8, after V lost 8 bases and J lost 7 bases. The CDR3: CASQGTSEGNEQFF. The CDR3 DNA sequence: TGTGCCAGCCAGGGGACTAGCGAGGGGAATGAGCAGTTCTTC.

Of note for this clone: The sample holds other DNA sequences that translate to the same CDR3. This sequence joins TRBV18 and TRBJ2-7, with a tentative D call TRBD1 (6 bases). The CDR3 extends over 14 amino acids. V was shortened by 3 bases and J by 2 bases, with 11 bases between the two germline ends. Germline V lookup: CDR1 KGHSH, CDR2 LQKENI. CDR3 protein: CASSPLGQTYEQYF. Written as DNA, the CDR3 is TGTGCCAGCTCACCCCTTGGACAGACCTACGAGCAGTACTTC.

This chain joins TRBV7-9 and TRBJ2-3, with D maybe TRBD2 (6 bases). V lost 0 bases to trimming and J lost 0 bases, with 13 bases between them. Germline V gives CDR1 SEHNR, CDR2 FQNEAQ (reference sequence). The CDR3 is 17 residues long. The CDR3 DNA is TGTGCCAGCAGCTTAGCAATTCTAGGGACTAGCACAGATACGCAGTATTTT. Translating it yields CASSLAILGTSTDTQYF.